These 27 T cell receptor beta chains originate from one sample sequenced in a study of cytomegalovirus exposure and HLA in healthy donors. The PCR ran on 60 Vbeta and 13 Jbeta primers. Repertoires were generated with immunoSEQ multiplex PCR, while TCRdb's copy carries only in-frame clones and drops some. The repertoire holds 100,000 to 150,000 clones, with 8% to 11% as singletons. Sequenced material: PBMCs. These receptors were taken from a woman in her late teens or twenties in good health and CMV-seropositive.

The rearrangement links TRBV6-1 to TRBJ1-1; 7 positions agree with TRBD1. The junction had 9 bases not matched to a gene; V was cut back by 7 bases and J by 7 bases. This CDR3 has 13 amino acids. CDR1 is MNHNS and CDR2 is SASEGT in the germline V gene. The CDR3 coding sequence is TGTGCCAGCAACCTCGGGGGACAGAATGAAGCTTTCTTT. Its protein is CASNLGGQNEAFF.

J is TRBJ2-3 and V is TRBV21-1; the DNA was not used to check the table's D call, TRBD1. TRBV21-1 is marked as a pseudogene. The CDR3 loop spans 21 amino acids. CDR3 sequence: CASSIIRDSKIRRPGTDTQYF. The DNA of the CDR3 is TGTGCCAGCAGCATCATTAGGGACAGCAAAATAAGACGTCCTGGCACAGATACGCAGTATTTT.

This clone was counted between two and nine times. The chain joins TRBV2 to TRBJ1-1, with D tentatively TRBD1 (5 bases). Trimming pared 7 bases from V and 6 bases from J, leaving 15 bases between. The CDR3 loop spans 13 amino acids. Germline CDR1 SNHLY, CDR2 FYNNEI. The CDR3: CASIREAGPEAFF. The CDR3 DNA follows: TGTGCCAGCATCAGGGAAGCGGGTCCTGAAGCTTTCTTT. The full variable domain, with the rest looked up from reference TRBV2 and TRBJ1-1, is EPEVTQTPSHQVTQMGQEVILRCVPISNHLYFYWYRQILGQKVEFLVSFYNNEISEKSEIFDDQFSVERPDGSNFTLKIRSTKLEDSAMYFCASIREAGPEAFFGQGTRLTVV.

This chain connects TRBV10-2 to TRBJ2-1, with TRBD1 matching 10 bases. V dropped 3 bases and J dropped 7; count of bases not matched to a gene: 6. CDR1 is WSHSY and CDR2 is SAAADI in the germline V gene. The CDR3 totals 15 residues. CDR3 in amino acids: CASSDPGQGFNEQFF. CDR3 in DNA: TGCGCCAGCAGTGATCCGGGACAGGGGTTTAATGAGCAGTTCTTC.

J is TRBJ1-2 and V is TRBV19, with 9 bases matching TRBD1. There are 13 residues in the CDR3. Trimming removed 6 bases from V and 4 bases from J; junction bases left unmatched: 3. Per the germline V gene, CDR1 is LNHDA and CDR2 is SQIVND (reference sequence). This CDR3 reads CASRGTGLYGYTF. The CDR3 DNA follows: TGTGCCAGTAGAGGGACAGGGCTCTATGGCTACACCTTC.

The table lists this clone with a few counts. The gene calls are TRBV18 and TRBJ2-2; D is undetermined. The CDR3 spans 16 residues. CDR1 and CDR2 (germline): KGHSH, LQKENI. V was shortened by 0 bases and J by 4 bases, with 12 bases between the two germline ends. CDR3: CASSPPSGSGTGELFF. The DNA of the CDR3 is TGTGCCAGCTCACCACCGTCCGGTAGTGGCACCGGGGAGCTGTTTTTT.

The gene calls are TRBV10-3 and TRBJ2-7, with a tentative D call TRBD2 (5 bases). The CDR3 totals 17 residues. Per germline, CDR1 ENHRY and CDR2 SYGVKD. V was clipped by 2 bases and J by 0 bases, with 17 bases between them. The CDR3 here is CAISELGGIRSSYEQYF. In DNA form, the CDR3 reads TGTGCCATCAGTGAGCTTGGAGGCATAAGGAGCTCCTACGAGCAGTACTTC.

In this sample, this clone turned up a few times. The rearrangement links TRBV2 to TRBJ1-1, with a possible D match to TRBD1 (5 bases). The germline CDR1 and CDR2 sequences are SNHLY and FYNNEI. V shed 6 bases and J shed 1 base, with 12 bases lying between them. CDR3 length equals 14 residues. CDR3 sequence (DNA): TGTGCCAGCAGCATATCCCAGGGGAACACTGAAGCTTTCTTT. Translation: CASSISQGNTEAFF.

The rearrangement uses TRBV28 and TRBJ2-3; D is perhaps TRBD2 (5 bases). This CDR3 comprises 15 residues. Trimming pared 1 base from V and 1 base from J, leaving 9 bases between. Looked up from germline, CDR1 is MDHEN and CDR2 is SYDVKM. The CDR3 is CASSLSSGGTDTQYF. CDR3 DNA: TGTGCCAGCAGTTTATCCTCCGGGGGCACAGATACGCAGTATTTT.

V usage is TRBV2 and J usage is TRBJ2-1; D call uncertain. V shed 8 bases and J shed 5 bases, with 13 bases lying between them. Germline assignment: CDR1 SNHLY and CDR2 FYNNEI. The CDR3 length is 13 residues. The CDR3 DNA sequence: TGTGCCAGCGAGTGGCTGGCGGACAATGAGCAGTTCTTC. The encoded protein is CASEWLADNEQFF.

This sequence joins TRBV9 and TRBJ2-7; tentative D call: TRBD1 (6 bases). V lost 3 bases and J 5 bases, leaving 12 bases between the germline ends. The CDR3 loop spans 13 amino acids. Per germline, CDR1 SGDLS and CDR2 YYNGEE. The CDR3 region has the DNA TGTGCCAGCAGCGCGACAAACAGGGACGAGCAGTACTTC. It is translated as CASSATNRDEQYF.

This clone was seen a few times. DNA of the CDR3: TGTGCCAGCAGTTACTCTAGCGGAGAGACCCAGTACTTC. It yields the protein CASSYSSGETQYF. The rearrangement joins TRBV6-6 to TRBJ2-5; D perhaps matches TRBD2 (6 bases). Germline CDR1 reads MNHNY; CDR2 reads SVGAGI (reference sequence). CDR3 length: 13 residues. Trimming stripped 0 bases from V and 4 bases from J, with 6 bases between.

The chain combines TRBV30 with TRBJ2-7; TRBD2 might be the D (5 bases). Germline V lookup: CDR1 GTSNPN, CDR2 SVGIG (reference sequence). The V end was cut by 4 bases, the J end by 3 bases, with 13 bases between. CDR3 length: 13 amino acids. CDR3: CAWNDRGYYEQYF. Written as DNA, the CDR3 is TGTGCCTGGAATGACCGGGGTTACTACGAGCAGTACTTC.

This chain joins TRBV7-9 and TRBJ2-7; D gene ambiguous. Between the trimmed V and J ends, which lost 1 base and 5 bases, there was a span of 6 bases. The CDR3 consists of 12 residues. Germline values: CDR1 SEHNR, CDR2 FQNEAQ (reference sequence). The CDR3 bases are TGTGCCAGCAGCTTAGGGAGCAACGAGCAGTACTTC. This translates into CASSLGSNEQYF.

This chain uses TRBV5-1 with TRBJ2-1; D possibly corresponds to TRBD2 (6 bases). The CDR3 totals 18 residues. Germline loops: CDR1 SGHRS, CDR2 YFSETQ. V lost 3 bases, J lost 0 bases, and 19 bases lay in between. The CDR3 here is CASSSQGGREGSYNEQFF. CDR3 nucleotide sequence: TGCGCCAGCAGCTCCCAGGGTGGGCGGGAAGGCTCCTACAATGAGCAGTTCTTC.

This CDR3 is CAWSSNGNTIYF. The CDR3 DNA is TGTGCCTGGAGCTCTAACGGAAACACCATATATTTT. This chain uses TRBV30 with TRBJ1-3, with D uncertain. V lost 3 bases and J 4 bases, leaving 7 bases between the germline ends. The CDR3 runs 12 residues. The V gene's germline CDR1 is GTSNPN and CDR2 SVGIG (reference sequence).

V gene TRBV28 combines with J gene TRBJ1-2, with 8 nucleotides matching TRBD1. Per the germline V gene, CDR1 is MDHEN and CDR2 is SYDVKM. V lost 6 bases, J lost 5 bases, and 8 bases stayed unmatched. CDR3 length: 14 amino acids. The CDR3: CASRAAGTGYGYTF. CDR3 DNA sequence: TGTGCCAGCAGAGCGGCCGGGACAGGATATGGCTACACCTTC.

This clone was seen only a few times. The V gene is TRBV5-8, the J gene TRBJ1-5; 10 nucleotides align to TRBD1. The trim removed 4 bases at V and 5 bases at J, leaving 3 bases unmatched. This CDR3 is 14 amino acids long. Germline V CDR1 and CDR2: SGHTS, YDEGEE. CDR3 coding DNA: TGTGCCAGCAGCCTTGGACAGGGGGATCAGCCCCAGCATTTT. Protein sequence: CASSLGQGDQPQHF.

This clone has just a few counts. This CDR3 reads CASSSLPAGGYTGELFF. CDR3 DNA: TGTGCCAGCAGTTCCCTCCCAGCGGGAGGGTACACCGGGGAGCTGTTTTTT. This chain uses TRBV28 with TRBJ2-2; 10 nucleotides agree with TRBD2. Germline V gives CDR1 MDHEN, CDR2 SYDVKM. V lost 4 bases and J lost 3; bases outside the gene matches: 8. CDR3 length: 17 amino acids. The full variable domain, completed using reference TRBV28 and TRBJ2-2, is DVKVTQSSRYLVKRTGEKVFLECVQDMDHENMFWYRQDPGLGLRLIYFSYDVKMKEKGDIPEGYSVSREKKERFSLILESASTNQTSMYLCASSSLPAGGYTGELFFGEGSRLTVL.

The table lists this clone with a few counts. This chain's CDR3 is CASRDSGSAYEQYF. The DNA of the CDR3 is TGTGCCAGCAGAGATTCTGGTAGTGCCTACGAGCAGTACTTC. The chain joins TRBV7-9 to TRBJ2-7, with D unresolved. This CDR3 has 14 amino acids. V gave up 6 bases and J gave up 2 bases, with 14 bases separating them. Germline V lookup: CDR1 SEHNR, CDR2 FQNEAQ (reference sequence).

The chain links TRBV6-6 to TRBJ1-2; 7 nucleotides match TRBD1. This CDR3 contains 13 residues. Per germline, CDR1 MNHNY and CDR2 SVGAGI (reference sequence). V shed 4 bases and J 8 bases; nucleotides not matched to a gene: 7. The DNA for the CDR3 is TGTGCCAGCAGTTCCGGGACAGTGATGGGCTACACCTTC. Encoded protein: CASSSGTVMGYTF.

This clone was counted a few times. The chain employs TRBV2 and TRBJ2-7; D call uncertain. Per germline, CDR1 SNHLY and CDR2 FYNNEI. Trimming pared 9 bases from V and 1 base from J, leaving 10 bases between. The CDR3 contains 12 residues. CDR3 DNA sequence: TGTGCCAGTTCGACATTTTCCTACGAGCAGTACTTC. Protein sequence: CASSTFSYEQYF.

The chain couples TRBV7-9 to TRBJ2-6; 9 nucleotides align to TRBD1. CDR3 length: 17 amino acids. Germline trimming cut 3 bases from V and 0 bases from J; bases unmatched to any gene: 3. CDR1 is SEHNR and CDR2 is FQNEAQ in the germline V gene (reference sequence). This chain's CDR3 is CASSFRDRVSGANVLTF. The CDR3 DNA reads TGTGCCAGCAGCTTCCGGGACAGGGTCTCTGGGGCCAACGTCCTGACTTTC.

This clone occurred a few times. The DNA for the CDR3 is TGTGCCAGCAGTGAAGCGCCCCCAGTTGCCTACGAGCAGTACTTC. It translates to CASSEAPPVAYEQYF. This chain uses TRBV6-1 with TRBJ2-7; D uncertain. The CDR3 length is 15 residues. Germline V gene data show CDR1 as MNHNS and CDR2 as SASEGT. Trimming stripped 0 bases from V and 2 bases from J, with 11 bases between.

The rearrangement joins TRBV27 to TRBJ1-5; 12 bases align to TRBD1. From germline, CDR1 is MNHEY and CDR2 SMNVEV (reference sequence). The length of the CDR3 is 16 residues. J gave up 6 bases and V 3 bases, and 6 bases lay outside the gene matches. The CDR3 bases are TGTGCCAGCAGTTTGGGGACAGGGGGCTATCTTCAGCCCCAGCATTTT. Protein sequence: CASSLGTGGYLQPQHF.

This chain links TRBV21-1 with TRBJ1-5. TRBV21-1 is a recognized pseudogene. The CDR3 spans 19 residues. The CDR3, as DNA: TGTGCCAGCAGCAATTTACCCCACGGTCCACTGTGTAGCAATCAGCCCCAGCATTTT. Translating it yields CASSNLPHGPLCSNQPQHF.

This clone was counted only a few times. The chain employs TRBV6-1 and TRBJ1-1; D ambiguous. The germline V and J ends were trimmed by 3 bases and 4 bases, with 24 bases remaining between them. This CDR3 contains 18 residues. CDR1 MNHNS and CDR2 SASEGT come from the germline V gene. This CDR3 reads CASSDFFSGDGRGTEAFF. DNA for the CDR3: TGTGCCAGCAGTGATTTTTTTTCAGGCGACGGTCGGGGCACTGAAGCTTTCTTT.